These 17 T cell receptor beta chains were all obtained from the same sample, sequenced in a study of shared T cell receptors in the human thymus. TCRdb keeps only in-frame clones here, not all; method: immunoSEQ multiplex PCR. Here the sample spans about 660,000 clones, roughly 90% being singletons. These data also formed part of another study, on human thymus T cells.

The sequencing sample was made of thymocytes. The source of these receptors is a boy younger than two with a congenital heart defect.

This clone was observed a few times. This sequence joins TRBV20-1 and TRBJ1-1; D remains unclear. Germline CDR1 and CDR2: DFQATT and SNEGSKA (reference sequence). V was trimmed by 5 bases and J by 9 bases, leaving 4 bases between them. The CDR3 spans 8 residues. Written as DNA, the CDR3 is TGCAGTGCTCCCAAAGCTTTCTTT. Residues: CSAPKAFF.

The chain has TRBV25-1 and TRBJ2-1; 8 bases fit TRBD2. The CDR3 spans 15 residues. Trimming took 4 bases from V and 8 from J; bases not matched to a gene: 10. CDR1 is MGHDK and CDR2 is SYGVNS in the germline V gene. The CDR3 sequence is CASSGAGTSIHEQFF. The CDR3 nucleotides are TGTGCCAGCAGTGGGGCCGGGACTAGTATCCATGAGCAGTTCTTC.

The chain links TRBV28 to TRBJ2-5; no clear D. Germline V gene data show CDR1 as MDHEN and CDR2 as SYDVKM. The length of the CDR3 is 11 residues. The V gene lost 7 bases and the J gene lost 3 bases, with 6 bases spanning the gap. The CDR3 DNA sequence: TGTGCCAGCAATAACAAAGAGACCCAGTACTTC. It is translated as CASNNKETQYF.

The rearrangement links TRBV5-6 to TRBJ2-7; 8 bases match TRBD1. The germline CDR1 and CDR2 sequences are SGHDT and YYEEEE. Unmatched junction bases numbered 10, after V lost 3 bases and J lost 2 bases. The CDR3 covers 16 residues. In nucleotides, the CDR3 is TGTGCCAGCAGCTCGCAACAGGGGGGAAAGACCTACGAGCAGTACTTC. Its translation is CASSSQQGGKTYEQYF.

The chain uses TRBV4-2 and TRBJ2-1; 8 bases are a match to TRBD2. CDR3 length: 16 residues. V shed 1 base, J shed 7 bases, and the junction held 9 bases outside the gene matches. Germline lookup yields CDR1 LGHNA and CDR2 YNFKEQ. The CDR3 DNA reads as TGTGCCAGCAGCCAAGTGGGAGCGGGAGTGGGGAATGAGCAGTTCTTC. Protein product: CASSQVGAGVGNEQFF.

The rearrangement joins TRBV20-1 to TRBJ2-5; D is unclear. Germline V gene lookup returns CDR1 DFQATT and CDR2 SNEGSKA (reference sequence). Between the trimmed V and J ends, which lost 3 bases and 3 bases, there was a span of 5 bases. The CDR3 is made up of 11 amino acids. The DNA for the CDR3 is TGCAGTGCTAGGCAGAAAGAGACCCAGTACTTC. It translates to CSARQKETQYF.

This chain uses TRBV7-2 with TRBJ2-3, with D perhaps matching TRBD2 (5 bases). Germline-derived CDR1 and CDR2 are SGHTA and FQGNSA. V gave up 1 base and J gave up 6 bases, with 20 bases separating them. The CDR3 sequence is 17 residues long. The CDR3, as DNA: TGTGCCAGCAGCTTAGAGCGTAGACCCCGGAGGTCCGATACGCAGTATTTT. This encodes CASSLERRPRRSDTQYF.

This clone occurred a few times. The chain couples TRBV5-1 to TRBJ2-7; the match to TRBD1 covers 10 bases. From germline, CDR1 is SGHRS and CDR2 YFSETQ. CDR3 length: 14 amino acids. Germline trimming cut 0 bases from V and 5 bases from J; bases unmatched to any gene: 2. This chain's CDR3 is CASSLAGTGDEQYF. CDR3 coding DNA: TGCGCCAGCAGCTTGGCCGGGACAGGGGACGAGCAGTACTTC.

This sequence joins TRBV29-1 and TRBJ2-3; 7 positions match TRBD2. The V segment lost 7 bases and the J segment 1 base; nucleotides outside the gene matches: 11. The CDR3 totals 15 residues. Per germline, CDR1 SQVTM and CDR2 ANQGSEA. The CDR3 DNA follows: TGCAGCGGACGAAGAACGGGAGGAGGCACAGATACGCAGTATTTT. It specifies CSGRRTGGGTDTQYF.

CDR3 in amino acids: CASSPATVSYEQYF. The CDR3 coding sequence is TGTGCCAGCAGCCCAGCGACCGTCTCCTACGAGCAGTACTTC. The chain joins TRBV9 to TRBJ2-7; no clear D. The V and J ends lost 4 bases and 0 bases respectively, with 11 bases between them. Looked up from germline, CDR1 is SGDLS and CDR2 is YYNGEE. CDR3 length equals 14 residues.

This chain connects TRBV5-1 to TRBJ2-2; no firm D call. The CDR3 runs to 14 residues. V was trimmed by 2 bases and J by 5 bases, leaving 10 bases between them. Germline V gives CDR1 SGHRS, CDR2 YFSETQ. The CDR3: CASSFPGFTGELFF. The CDR3 bases are TGCGCCAGCAGCTTCCCAGGTTTTACCGGGGAGCTGTTTTTT.

The sample holds a few counts of this clone. CDR3 DNA: TGCAGCGTCCCCGCCCAAGCGGGAGTCAATGAGCAGTTCTTC. It encodes CSVPAQAGVNEQFF. The chain joins TRBV29-1 to TRBJ2-1, with 8 bases matching TRBD2. V was pared by 6 bases and J by 6 bases, with 10 bases of the junction left unmatched. The germline V gene has CDR1 SQVTM and CDR2 ANQGSEA. This CDR3 is 14 amino acids long.

This chain joins TRBV30 and TRBJ2-7, with D hard to call. The V gene lost 5 bases and the J gene lost 2 bases, with 19 bases spanning the gap. Germline values: CDR1 GTSNPN, CDR2 SVGIG (reference sequence). This CDR3 has 15 amino acids. The CDR3 loop reads CAWGCSPTDTYEQYF. CDR3 DNA sequence: TGTGCCTGGGGTTGCTCCCCGACTGATACCTACGAGCAGTACTTC. Looking up the rest from reference TRBV30 and TRBJ2-7 gives the full variable domain: SQTIHQWPATLVQPVGSPLSLECTVEGTSNPNLYWYRQAAGRGLQLLFYSVGIGQISSEVPQNLSASRPQDRQFILSSKKLLLSDSGFYLCAWGCSPTDTYEQYFGPGTRLTVT.

The chain is built from TRBV7-2 and TRBJ2-2, with TRBD1 matching 9 bases. The CDR3 spans 17 residues. J lost 4 bases, V lost 2 bases, and 8 bases had no gene match. The germline V gene encodes CDR1 SGHTA and CDR2 FQGNSA. CDR3 DNA: TGTGCCAGCAGCTTATACAGACAGGGGGATGTCACCGGGGAGCTGTTTTTT. It encodes CASSLYRQGDVTGELFF.

The V gene is TRBV5-1, the J gene TRBJ2-5, with D possibly matching TRBD2 (6 bases). Trimming pared 5 bases from V and 3 bases from J, leaving 17 bases between. This CDR3 is built from 15 residues. Per germline, CDR1 SGHRS and CDR2 YFSETQ. The CDR3 DNA reads as TGCGCCAGCAGGGAAGGGACTTGGGAAAAAGAGACCCAGTACTTC. Translation gives CASREGTWEKETQYF.

V is TRBV4-1 and J is TRBJ2-7, with 12 bases fitting TRBD2. CDR3 length equals 19 residues. Germline V gene lookup returns CDR1 MGHRA and CDR2 YSYEKL. Trimming at V came to 4 bases and at J to 0 bases, leaving 13 bases not matched to a gene. DNA for the CDR3: TGCGCCAGCAGCCCCTATACTCTAGCGGGAGGGCCATTCTCCTACGAGCAGTACTTC. Residues: CASSPYTLAGGPFSYEQYF.

This sequence joins TRBV5-8 and TRBJ2-3; 10 bases agree with TRBD1. The junction had 5 bases not matched to a gene; V was cut back by 4 bases and J by 3 bases. The CDR3 loop spans 15 amino acids. The germline V gene has CDR1 SGHTS and CDR2 YDEGEE. CDR3 sequence reads: CASSTGQGVTDTQYF. CDR3 nucleotides: TGTGCCAGCAGCACTGGACAGGGGGTAACAGATACGCAGTATTTT. Together with reference TRBV5-8 and TRBJ2-3, the CDR3 gives the full variable domain: EAGVTQSPTHLIKTRGQQATLRCSPISGHTSVYWYQQALGLGLQFLLWYDEGEERNRGNFPPRFSGRQFPNYSSELNVNALELEDSALYLCASSTGQGVTDTQYFGPGTRLTVL.